The TCR beta chain under discussion was sequenced for a study of control samples from healthy donors and cancer patients. The V and J ends lost 4 bases and 7 bases, in that order; junction bases with no gene match: 9. The germline V gene has CDR1 LNHDA and CDR2 SQIVND (reference sequence). CDR3 length equals 14 residues. This clone was recorded only once. Generated by immunoSEQ multiplex PCR, the TCRdb table keeps only in-frame clones and is missing some. The table lists about 150,000 clones, about 94% of them singletons. The chain combines TRBV19 with TRBJ2-5, with 7 bases matching TRBD1. What was sequenced was blood. This receptor was taken from a man in his forties in good health. CDR3 coding DNA: TGTGCCAGTAGTACTTTCGGACAGGAGGTGACCCAGTACTTC. Translated, it gives CASSTFGQEVTQYF.